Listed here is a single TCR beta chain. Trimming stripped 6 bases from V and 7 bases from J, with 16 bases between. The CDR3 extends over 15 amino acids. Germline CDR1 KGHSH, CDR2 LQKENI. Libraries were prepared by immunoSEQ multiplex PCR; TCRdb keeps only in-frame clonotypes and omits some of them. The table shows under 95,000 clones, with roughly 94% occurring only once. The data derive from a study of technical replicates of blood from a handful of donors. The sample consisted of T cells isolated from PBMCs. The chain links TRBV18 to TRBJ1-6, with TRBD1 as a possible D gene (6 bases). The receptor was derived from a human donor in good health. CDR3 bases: TGTGCCAGCTCGCTAAACAGGGATTTCAATTCACCCCTCCACTTT. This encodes CASSLNRDFNSPLHF.